These 23 T cell receptor beta chains originate from one sample sequenced in a study of beta chain features in type 1 diabetes. Reverse transcribing all isolated RNA meant expressed TCRB transcripts were sequenced. Sequencing used immunoSEQ multiplex PCR; TCRdb keeps in-frame clones, though not all of them. The table lists about 42,000 clones, roughly 50% of them singletons. The specimen was stem cell memory CD4+ T cells from blood. These receptors were collected from a woman aged 25 to 39 in good health.

The chain carries TRBV9 and TRBJ2-7; D is uncertain. Trimming took off 0 bases at V and 4 bases at J, with 8 bases between the two ends. Germline assignment: CDR1 SGDLS and CDR2 YYNGEE. CDR3 length: 13 residues. The CDR3 is CASSVDSKYEQYF. In nucleotides, the CDR3 is TGTGCCAGCAGCGTAGACAGTAAGTACGAGCAGTACTTC.

This clone was counted ten times or more. This chain joins TRBV15 and TRBJ2-1; D might be TRBD2 (6 bases). The CDR3 runs to 15 residues. The germline V gene has CDR1 LNHNV and CDR2 YYDKDF (reference sequence). The V end was cut by 3 bases, the J end by 5 bases, with 14 bases between. DNA of the CDR3: TGTGCCACCAGCAGCCGTTTAGCGGTGAACAATGAGCAGTTCTTC. Its protein is CATSSRLAVNNEQFF.

This clone has only a few counts. The chain links TRBV29-1 to TRBJ2-5; D perhaps matches TRBD2 (6 bases). The CDR3 totals 14 residues. Germline lookup yields CDR1 SQVTM and CDR2 ANQGSEA. V was trimmed by 0 bases and J by 2 bases, leaving 10 bases between them. The CDR3 coding sequence is TGCAGCGTTGAAGATACGGGACTTCAAGAGACCCAGTACTTC. It translates to CSVEDTGLQETQYF. Combining the CDR3 with reference TRBV29-1 and TRBJ2-5 gives the whole variable domain SAVISQKPSRDICQRGTSLTIQCQVDSQVTMMFWYRQQPGQSLTLIATANQGSEATYESGFVIDKFPISRPNLTFSTLTVSNMSPEDSSIYLCSVEDTGLQETQYFGPGTRLLVL.

This clone was detected a few times. The chain recombines TRBV7-6 with TRBJ2-1; tentatively, D is TRBD2 (5 bases). This CDR3 is 14 amino acids long. Germline CDR1 reads SGHVS; CDR2 reads FNYEAQ. Trimming left V 6 bases short and J 5 bases short, with 14 bases between. The DNA for the CDR3 is TGTGCCAGCAGTAAATTTCTAGCCGACAATGAGCAGTTCTTC. Its translation: CASSKFLADNEQFF.

This chain joins TRBV5-1 and TRBJ2-3; D not resolved. CDR1 is SGHRS, CDR2 YFSETQ, per germline. The CDR3 loop spans 12 amino acids. V was trimmed by 0 bases and J by 5 bases, leaving 4 bases between them. CDR3 loop: CASSLALDTQYF. The DNA for the CDR3 is TGCGCCAGCAGCTTGGCCCTAGATACGCAGTATTTT.

The V and J genes are TRBV18 and TRBJ1-4; 7 nucleotides agree with TRBD1. This CDR3 contains 15 residues. V trimming: 2 bases; J trimming: 4 bases; junction bases outside the gene matches: 4. Germline-derived CDR1 and CDR2 are KGHSH and LQKENI. CDR3 region: CASSPIQGDNEKLFF. CDR3 DNA sequence: TGTGCCAGCTCACCAATCCAGGGGGATAATGAAAAACTGTTTTTT.

The V gene is TRBV29-1, the J gene TRBJ2-5; 12 bases line up with TRBD2. Germline CDR1 is SQVTM and CDR2 is ANQGSEA. CDR3 size: 15 residues. Trimming at V came to 7 bases and at J to 5 bases, leaving 11 bases not matched to a gene. The CDR3 sequence is CSALGLAGLAETQYF. The CDR3 region has the DNA TGCAGCGCCCTCGGACTAGCGGGATTGGCGGAGACCCAGTACTTC.

This clone was seen only a few times. The chain combines TRBV9 with TRBJ2-1; 9 bases are a match to TRBD2. V gave up 0 bases and J gave up 9 bases; unmatched junction bases: 13. Germline V gene sequence: CDR1 SGDLS, CDR2 YYNGEE. The CDR3 is 17 amino acids. The DNA for the CDR3 is TGTGCCAGCAGCGTAGTGTCGGCGGGAGGGGTCTTAGGTGAGCAGTTCTTC. Translation gives CASSVVSAGGVLGEQFF.

This chain connects TRBV28 to TRBJ1-3, with 10 bases matching TRBD1. The germline V gene has CDR1 MDHEN and CDR2 SYDVKM. The junction had 9 bases not matched to a gene; V was cut back by 5 bases and J by 5 bases. This CDR3 has 16 amino acids. CDR3 in DNA: TGTGCCAGCAGTCGCTCGACAGGGGGCGGCAGAAACACCATATATTTT. It yields the protein CASSRSTGGGRNTIYF.

This clone was seen only a few times. The chain uses TRBV14 and TRBJ1-1; possibly TRBD1 for D (6 bases). V was pared by 0 bases and J by 0 bases, with 11 bases between. This CDR3 has 16 residues. CDR1 SGHDN and CDR2 FVKESK come from the germline V gene. CDR3 coding DNA: TGTGCCAGCAGCCAAGATCTCGGACAGCTGAACACTGAAGCTTTCTTT. Its translation: CASSQDLGQLNTEAFF.

This clone was counted a few times. This sequence joins TRBV25-1 and TRBJ1-1; the D gene is possibly TRBD1 (5 bases). From germline, CDR1 is MGHDK and CDR2 SYGVNS. The length of the CDR3 is 14 residues. The V end lost 0 bases, the J end lost 6 bases, and 11 bases lay between the germline ends. In DNA, the CDR3 is TGTGCCAGCAGTGAATATCTCGACAGTGCTGAAGCTTTCTTT. It specifies CASSEYLDSAEAFF.

Concerning this clone: The junction shows a germline mismatch at one end, possibly a read error. The chain links TRBV7-3 to TRBJ2-4, with 9 bases matching TRBD1. The germline CDR1 and CDR2 sequences are SGHTA and FQGTGA. The CDR3 covers 15 residues. The CDR3 DNA sequence: TGTGCCAGCAGCCTAACAGGGGGCGGAAGTGACATTCAGTACTTC. It yields the protein CASSLTGGGSDIQYF.

This clone has more than one count but fewer than ten. The chain couples TRBV7-9 to TRBJ2-5; 8 nucleotides line up with TRBD1. Looked up from germline, CDR1 is SEHNR and CDR2 is FQNEAQ (reference sequence). The CDR3 runs 14 residues. Trimming took 5 bases from V and 5 from J; bases not matched to a gene: 7. The CDR3 region is CASSPRGPGETQYF. DNA of the CDR3: TGTGCCAGCAGCCCCAGGGGGCCGGGTGAGACCCAGTACTTC.

This clone was found once. The chain recombines TRBV6-5 with TRBJ1-2; perhaps TRBD1 as D (6 bases). Germline CDR1 MNHEY, CDR2 SVGAGI. V lost 6 bases, J lost 6 bases, and 14 bases lay in between. This CDR3 contains 13 residues. As DNA, the CDR3 is TGTGCCAGCAGATCCGGACAGTGGGATGGCTACACCTTC. This gives the protein CASRSGQWDGYTF.

This chain connects TRBV18 to TRBJ1-1; 11 bases fit TRBD1. The J segment lost 6 bases and the V segment lost 6 bases, leaving 9 bases of the junction unmatched. CDR1 KGHSH and CDR2 LQKENI come from the germline V gene. The CDR3 totals 15 residues. The CDR3 sequence is CASSRGQGGSAEAFF. The DNA for the CDR3 is TGTGCCAGCTCCCGGGGACAGGGGGGGTCGGCTGAAGCTTTCTTT.

The chain joins TRBV28 to TRBJ2-7; D gene unclear. V lost 6 bases and J lost 6, with 15 bases in between. Per germline, CDR1 MDHEN and CDR2 SYDVKM. There are 13 residues in the CDR3. The CDR3 protein is CASSEELFPEQYF. CDR3 nucleotides: TGTGCCAGCAGCGAAGAGTTATTCCCCGAGCAGTACTTC. The variable domain in full, with the rest retrieved from reference TRBV28 and TRBJ2-7, is DVKVTQSSRYLVKRTGEKVFLECVQDMDHENMFWYRQDPGLGLRLIYFSYDVKMKEKGDIPEGYSVSREKKERFSLILESASTNQTSMYLCASSEELFPEQYFGPGTRLTVT.

This clone was found once. The chain combines TRBV9 with TRBJ2-2; 13 bases are shared with TRBD2. The CDR3 loop spans 18 amino acids. From germline, CDR1 is SGDLS and CDR2 YYNGEE. After removal of 4 bases from V and 6 bases from J, the junction contained 12 bases not matched to a gene. The CDR3 coding sequence is TGTGCCAGCAGCACCGGGACTAGCGGGAAGTTTTCCGCCGGGGAGCTGTTTTTT. Its protein product is CASSTGTSGKFSAGELFF.

In its sample, this clone was seen a few times. The chain has TRBV14 and TRBJ2-7, with 11 bases fitting TRBD1. CDR3 length: 15 residues. V lost 4 bases, J lost 2 bases, and 4 bases stayed unmatched. From germline, CDR1 is SGHDN and CDR2 FVKESK. CDR3 protein: CASSRTGQGAYEQYF. CDR3 nucleotides: TGTGCCAGCAGCCGAACGGGACAGGGGGCCTACGAGCAGTACTTC.

V and J are TRBV7-2 and TRBJ2-1, with TRBD2 matching over 12 bases. Germline V gene lookup returns CDR1 SGHTA and CDR2 FQGNSA. The CDR3 extends over 16 amino acids. Trimming took 8 bases from V and 6 from J; bases not matched to a gene: 11. In DNA form, the CDR3 reads TGTGCCAGCCAACAATTTCTAGCGGGAGGGATCAATGAGCAGTTCTTC. Translation: CASQQFLAGGINEQFF.

This chain joins TRBV14 and TRBJ2-3; D perhaps matches TRBD1 (6 bases). V was pared by 6 bases and J by 2 bases, with 21 bases between. Germline lookup yields CDR1 SGHDN and CDR2 FVKESK. The CDR3 is 17 amino acids. In nucleotides, the CDR3 is TGTGCCAGCAGTCCTACTACCGGGACATATACCACAGATACGCAGTATTTT. Its protein is CASSPTTGTYTTDTQYF.

The CDR3 region has the DNA TGCGCCAGCAGCTTGGCCACTAGCGGGAGTGAAGAGACCCAGTACTTC. Protein product: CASSLATSGSEETQYF. This sequence joins TRBV5-1 and TRBJ2-5; TRBD2 matches 11 bases. The CDR3 runs 16 residues. After removal of 0 bases from V and 3 bases from J, the junction contained 4 bases not matched to a gene. Germline assignment: CDR1 SGHRS and CDR2 YFSETQ.

This clone was observed a few times. The J gene is TRBJ2-2, the V gene TRBV11-2; 8 positions agree with TRBD1. J gave up 3 bases and V 1 base, and 4 bases lay outside the gene matches. This CDR3 region has 16 residues. CDR1 and CDR2 from the germline V gene are SGHAT and FQNNGV. The CDR3 reads CASSLGRGLDTGELFF. The DNA for the CDR3 is TGTGCCAGCAGCTTAGGCAGGGGGCTGGACACCGGGGAGCTGTTTTTT.

The gene calls are TRBV7-3 and TRBJ2-2; 8 bases fit TRBD2. CDR1 is SGHTA, CDR2 FQGTGA, per germline. This CDR3 spans 15 amino acids. V shed 1 base, J shed 5 bases, and the junction held 3 bases outside the gene matches. The chain's CDR3 is CASSLRSGRTGELFF. The DNA of the CDR3 is TGTGCCAGCAGCTTAAGAAGCGGGAGAACCGGGGAGCTGTTTTTT. Complete variable domain (other parts from reference TRBV7-3 and TRBJ2-2): GAGVSQTPSNKVTEKGKYVELRCDPISGHTALYWYRQSLGQGPEFLIYFQGTGAADDSGLPNDRFFAVRPEGSVSTLKIQRTERGDSAVYLCASSLRSGRTGELFFGEGSRLTVL.